The source of this T cell receptor (beta chain) is a study of tumor-infiltrating lymphocytes in primary liver carcinoma (dated by TCRdb to the late 2010s). Turning to the overall study: Hepatocellular carcinoma (four) or combined HCC and intrahepatic cholangiocarcinoma (one) was present in the five patients, who were three men and two women aged 30 to 69 years. Each sample produced roughly 3.65 to 7.13 million productive TCRbeta reads, and read depth showed no significant difference between tissue types. For each liver tumor, the study sampled five regions along with adjacent normal tissue and blood, and applied TCRbeta repertoire sequencing, expression microarrays and whole-exome sequencing. Technical replicate repertoires showed high reproducibility, with mean shared-clone rates roughly 0.88 and correlation coefficients above 0.95. Tumors of the five patients were stage T1-T3 N0M0 with maximum diameters of roughly 4.2 to 11 cm. A total of some 35 specimens from 5 patients went through TCRbeta repertoire sequencing, namely 25 tumor regions, 5 adjacent noncancerous liver tissues and 5 peripheral blood samples. What the work shows at the level of the full study, not this receptor alone: The top 250 clones made up a significantly larger repertoire fraction in tumors than in blood (p = 0.039). With just a few patients in the study, the authors point out that the findings should be validated in a larger study. Because sequencing covered only the TCR beta chain and unpaired alpha chains were not captured, true repertoire diversity is likely underestimated. Because the samples were bulk and unsorted, CD4+ and CD8+ T cell repertoires could not be compared. Repertoire overlap was higher between tumor regions (mean roughly 35%) than tumor-adjacent (approximately 17%) or tumor-blood (approximately 14%) pairs, consistent with antigen-driven expansion.

Total RNA and DNA were co-extracted without cell sorting from approximately 20-30 mg of bulk tissue using the AllPrep DNA/RNA mini kit. Surgical resection was performed in China between 2015 and March 2016 on about 5 patients with histopathologically diagnosed primary liver carcinoma. Chronic HBV infection was present in the patients, and the patients were treatment-naive at sampling. Each fresh piece of tumor and adjacent tissue was cut in two, with one half stored in RNAlater at -80 degrees C and the other half sent for histology. Via the germline V gene, CDR1 is SGHDT and CDR2 YYEEEE. Reading from cysteine to phenylalanine, the CDR3 counts 14 amino acids. Only the CDR3 region is kept as DNA, spanning 42 bases read in frame from base 1. V was cut back by 2 bases and J by 6 bases, leaving a gap of 13 bases between them. On this clonotype: Its antigen target is currently unknown. The record has no base qualities; no much larger clone is one base away.

Starting from about 550 ng total RNA, TCRbeta-specific cDNA was produced by reverse transcription with a constant-region primer and ProtoScript II reverse transcriptase. Three nested multiplex PCR rounds, following a slightly modified ARM-PCR procedure, were used to build the TCRbeta libraries. Multiplex TRBV1-TRBV30 forward primers and a Cbeta reverse primer were used in the first two PCR rounds, each of which was run for approximately 11 cycles. Sample barcodes and Illumina adapters were added in a final 25-cycle PCR using Deep VentR polymerase. Before sequencing, amplicons of 200-500 bp were purified from gel using a QIAquick gel extraction kit. TCRbeta amplicons were sequenced on an Illumina HiSeq 2500 with 250-bp paired-end reads. The paper's processing steps were these. To recover full CDR3 sequences, reads were quality-trimmed using Trimmomatic v0.33 and paired reads were then merged using FLASH v1.2.11. MiGEC v1.2.1b assigned V, D and J germline segments to the rearranged TCRbeta sequences. Clonotype statistics and Shannon-Wiener diversity indices were calculated with VDJtools v1.0.0. Except for diversity analysis, only each sample's 250 most abundant clonotypes were used in subsequent analyses to reduce sampling bias. TCRdb cleaned the public reads at Q25 with fastp, built clones with MiXCR and kept in-frame beta chains. Every CDR3 protein is listed once, alongside the most common genes and DNA of its rows. These V and J calls derive from TCRdb rather than the authors' analysis. For this sample the table gives around 35,000 distinct CDR3 sequences, of which roughly 74% were detected only once. The leading ten clones occupy more than 35% of the sample.

Sequencing was performed on tumor-adjacent normal liver tissue. The sequence is built from TRBV5-6 and TRBJ2-3; a confident D gene designation cannot be given. The TCR originated in a middle-aged man with primary liver carcinoma and hepatitis B virus infection. The DNA sequence follows: TGTGCCAGCAGCTTACTATCAGAGTTGGATACGCAGTATTTT. This yields the protein CASSLLSELDTQYF.